This entry describes one T cell receptor (beta chain). The antigen is unknown. This entry is derived from a study of beta chain features in type 1 diabetes. Study details: Investigators examined approximately 110,000,000 sorted cells across all samples. Regarding the study as a whole: For TCRB rearrangement, an influence of HLA type remained unresolved here. Within each of all four CD4+ subsets, Type 1 diabetes patients had TCRB CDR3s that were moderately but significantly shorter.

Since all of the isolated RNA was reverse transcribed, expressed TCRB transcripts were what got sequenced. Some 3.8 million reads, on average, came from each naive, central memory and regulatory T cell sample. Generated by immunoSEQ multiplex PCR, the TCRdb table keeps only in-frame clones and is missing some. Among approximately 260,000 clones listed, roughly a quarter were seen once. Via the markers CD45RO/CCR7/CD25/CD127/CD95/CD27, stem cell-like memory, regulatory, central memory and naive CD4+ cells were sorted. The sequencing sample was made of naive CD4+ T cells from blood. This clonotype was obtained from a woman younger than 45 with type 1 diabetes.

DNA for the CDR3: TGTGCCAGCAGCACGGGACTAGCGGCGGTCCAGTACTTC. Its protein product is CASSTGLAAVQYF. The chain combines TRBV7-2 with TRBJ2-7; 11 nucleotides match TRBD2. With 5 bases clipped from V and 10 bases from J, the junction kept 7 bases outside the gene matches. Germline-derived CDR1 and CDR2 are SGHTA and FQGNSA. The CDR3 consists of 13 residues.